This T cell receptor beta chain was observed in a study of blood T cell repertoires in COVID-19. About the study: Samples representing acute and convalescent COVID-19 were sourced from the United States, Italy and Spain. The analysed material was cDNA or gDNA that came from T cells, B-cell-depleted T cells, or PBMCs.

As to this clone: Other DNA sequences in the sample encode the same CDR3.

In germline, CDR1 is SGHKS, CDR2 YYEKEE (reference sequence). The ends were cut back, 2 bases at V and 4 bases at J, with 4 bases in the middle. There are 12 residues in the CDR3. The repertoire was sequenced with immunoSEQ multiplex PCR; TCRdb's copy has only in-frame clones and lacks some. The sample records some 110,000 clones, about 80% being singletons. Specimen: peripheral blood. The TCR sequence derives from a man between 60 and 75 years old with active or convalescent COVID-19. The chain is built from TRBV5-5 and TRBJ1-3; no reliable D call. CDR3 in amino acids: CASSFQGNTIYF. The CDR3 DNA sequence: TGTGCCAGCAGCTTTCAAGGAAACACCATATATTTT. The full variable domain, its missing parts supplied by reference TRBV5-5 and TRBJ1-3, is DAGVTQSPTHLIKTRGQQVTLRCSPISGHKSVSWYQQVLGQGPQFIFQYYEKEERGRGNFPDRFSARQFPNYSSELNVNALLLGDSALYLCASSFQGNTIYFGEGSWLTVV.